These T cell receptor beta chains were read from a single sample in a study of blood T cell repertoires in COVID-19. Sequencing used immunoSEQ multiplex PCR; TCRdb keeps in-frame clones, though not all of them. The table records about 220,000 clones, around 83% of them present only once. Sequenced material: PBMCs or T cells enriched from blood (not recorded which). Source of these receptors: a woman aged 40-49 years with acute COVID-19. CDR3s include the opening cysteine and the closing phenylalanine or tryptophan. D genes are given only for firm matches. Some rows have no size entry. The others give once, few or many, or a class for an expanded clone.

DNA: TGTGCCAGCAGTTTAGGGGGGGACAGGAGCTATGGCTACACCTTC
CDR3: CASSLGGDRSYGYTF
D: TRBD1
J: TRBJ1-2
size: few
V: TRBV28

DNA: TGTGCCAGCAGCGGACTAGCAAACGAGCAGTACTTC
CDR3: CASSGLANEQYF
D: TRBD2
J: TRBJ2-7
size: .
V: TRBV6-2/TRBV6-3

DNA: TGTGCCAGCAGCCAGGTTGACTTCCGACTAGCGGCTCAAGAGACCCAGTACTTC
CDR3: CASSQVDFRLAAQETQYF
D: TRBD2
J: TRBJ2-5
size: .
V: TRBV3-1/TRBV3-2

DNA: TGTGCCAGTAGTACCGCCCCGGGACAGGGGGGGCTAGGAGGAGCTTTCTTT
CDR3: CASSTAPGQGGLGGAFF
D: TRBD1
J: TRBJ1-1
size: .
V: TRBV19

DNA: TGTGCCAGCAGCCAACTCCCTCCCGGGGACACCATATATTTT
CDR3: CASSQLPPGDTIYF
D: .
J: TRBJ1-3
size: .
V: TRBV3-1/TRBV3-2

DNA: TGCGCCAGCCCTCGGACAGGAAATAGCAATCAGCCCCAGCATTTT
CDR3: CASPRTGNSNQPQHF
D: TRBD1
J: TRBJ1-5
size: once
V: TRBV5-1

DNA: TGTGCCACCACACATAAGAACACCGGGGAGCTGTTTTTT
CDR3: CATTHKNTGELFF
D: .
J: TRBJ2-2
size: .
V: TRBV12-3/TRBV12-4

DNA: TGTGCCAGCAGCAACAGGGGAATGGGCTACAATGAGCAGTTCTTC
CDR3: CASSNRGMGYNEQFF
D: TRBD1
J: TRBJ2-1
size: .
V: TRBV5-4

DNA: TGTGCCAGCAGCTTAGGGTGGGGAGCGAATGAAAAACTGTTTTTT
CDR3: CASSLGWGANEKLFF
D: .
J: TRBJ1-4
size: .
V: TRBV7-8

DNA: TGTGCCAGCAGCCTCCTCTTGGCGGGGCAAGAGACCCAGTACTTC
CDR3: CASSLLLAGQETQYF
D: .
J: TRBJ2-5
size: .
V: TRBV14

DNA: TGTGCCACCAGCAGAGAAGGGAGGTCGATCACAGATACGCAGTATTTT
CDR3: CATSREGRSITDTQYF
D: .
J: TRBJ2-3
size: once
V: TRBV15

DNA: TGTGCCAGCAGCAGTAGCGGGGGGGCGGGTGAGCAGTTCTTC
CDR3: CASSSSGGAGEQFF
D: TRBD2
J: TRBJ2-1
size: .
V: TRBV11-1

DNA: TGTGCCTGGCAACGCGCGGGAGGGAACACTGAAGCTTTCTTT
CDR3: CAWQRAGGNTEAFF
D: .
J: TRBJ1-1
size: many
V: TRBV30

DNA: TGTGCCAGCAGCGGGGGACTGACGGGGCCTGAAGCTTTCTTT
CDR3: CASSGGLTGPEAFF
D: .
J: TRBJ1-1
size: .
V: TRBV21-1

DNA: TGTGCCAGTAGGCCCGGACAGCCCTATGGCTACACCTTC
CDR3: CASRPGQPYGYTF
D: .
J: TRBJ1-2
size: once
V: TRBV19

DNA: TGCGCCAGCAGCCGGGATCTGGACCCGGACTTTTCAAGCTCCTACAATGAGCAGTTCTTC
CDR3: CASSRDLDPDFSSSYNEQFF
D: .
J: TRBJ2-1
size: .
V: TRBV4-1

DNA: TGTGCCAGCAGCCGAGGGGAGGATGAAGCTTTCTTT
CDR3: CASSRGEDEAFF
D: .
J: TRBJ1-1
size: .
V: TRBV5-4

DNA: TGCGCCAGCGGACTAGCTTTAGCCTACGAGCAGTACTTC
CDR3: CASGLALAYEQYF
D: TRBD2
J: TRBJ2-7
size: .
V: TRBV10-2

DNA: TGTGCCAGCAGCGTAGAGGGGCTCACTGAAGCTTTCTTT
CDR3: CASSVEGLTEAFF
D: .
J: TRBJ1-1
size: .
V: TRBV9

DNA: TGTGCCAGCAACCGACAGTTAAATCAGCCCCAGCATTTT
CDR3: CASNRQLNQPQHF
D: .
J: TRBJ1-5
size: .
V: TRBV6-5

DNA: TGTGCCAGCAGTTTAAGGGGGCAGGGGGCCTACGAGCAGTACTTC
CDR3: CASSLRGQGAYEQYF
D: TRBD1
J: TRBJ2-7
size: .
V: TRBV27